The rows below give T cell receptor beta chains drawn from one sample of a study of T-cell reconstitution after alpha-beta-depleted transplantation in children. TCRdb processed the PCR reads anew with MiXCR; each CDR3 protein has one entry. The sample has roughly 150,000 distinct CDR3 sequences; over 8.5% are singletons. Specimen: PBMCs, collected before TCRalphabeta/CD19-depleted stem cell transplant. The source of these receptors is a boy aged 2 to 10 with acute myeloid leukemia, due to receive a stem cell transplant. CDR3s include the opening cysteine and the closing phenylalanine or tryptophan. Each record gives: J gene, D gene, clone size, V gene, CDR3 DNA, CDR3 protein. D genes are given only for firm matches. A row's size may be missing; if present it is once, few, many or a size class.

J gene: TRBJ2-3
D gene: NA
clone size: many
V gene: TRBV25-1
CDR3 DNA: TGTGCCAGCAGGGGTTGGACTAGCACAGATACGCAGTATTTT
CDR3 protein: CASRGWTSTDTQYF

J gene: TRBJ2-3
D gene: NA
clone size: many
V gene: TRBV20-1
CDR3 DNA: TGCAGTGCTATACCCGCTGTGGATACGCAGTATTTT
CDR3 protein: CSAIPAVDTQYF

J gene: TRBJ2-1
D gene: TRBD2
clone size: many
V gene: TRBV28
CDR3 DNA: TGTGCCAGCAGTTTATCATTTCCGGGAGGGCCCGAACGGTTCTTC
CDR3 protein: CASSLSFPGGPERFF

J gene: TRBJ2-2
D gene: NA
clone size: many
V gene: TRBV7-9
CDR3 DNA: TGTGCCAGCAGCTTATTCCTAGGCCTTACGAACACCGGGGAGCTGTTTTTT
CDR3 protein: CASSLFLGLTNTGELFF

J gene: TRBJ2-3
D gene: TRBD2
clone size: many
V gene: TRBV27
CDR3 DNA: TGTGCCAGCAGTTTTCGACTAGCGGAATACACAGATACGCAGTATTTT
CDR3 protein: CASSFRLAEYTDTQYF

J gene: TRBJ1-2
D gene: NA
clone size: NA
V gene: TRBV12-3/TRBV12-4
CDR3 DNA: TGTGCCAGCAGTTTATACCAGGCTAAAGGGAACTATGGCTACACCTTC
CDR3 protein: CASSLYQAKGNYGYTF

J gene: TRBJ1-1
D gene: TRBD1
clone size: many
V gene: TRBV3-1
CDR3 DNA: TGTGCCAGCAGCCAATCTTGGACAGGGAACACTGAAGCTTTCTTT
CDR3 protein: CASSQSWTGNTEAFF

J gene: TRBJ1-3
D gene: TRBD1
clone size: many
V gene: TRBV5-1
CDR3 DNA: TGCGCCAGCAGCTTTTTAAGGACAGGGAATGGAAACACCATATATTTT
CDR3 protein: CASSFLRTGNGNTIYF

J gene: TRBJ1-1
D gene: TRBD1
clone size: many
V gene: TRBV4-1
CDR3 DNA: TGCGCCAGCAGCCAAGGGCTGGGGACAGATGAAGCTTTCTTT
CDR3 protein: CASSQGLGTDEAFF

J gene: TRBJ2-1
D gene: NA
clone size: many
V gene: TRBV6-2/TRBV6-3
CDR3 DNA: TGTGCCAGCAATGGAGAAGTGGGAACGTACAATGAGCAGTTCTTC
CDR3 protein: CASNGEVGTYNEQFF

J gene: TRBJ2-7
D gene: NA
clone size: many
V gene: TRBV3-1
CDR3 DNA: TGTGCCAGCAGCCAAGGAATGTCGATGAACTACGAGCAGTACTTC
CDR3 protein: CASSQGMSMNYEQYF

J gene: TRBJ2-1
D gene: TRBD2
clone size: many
V gene: TRBV27
CDR3 DNA: TGTTCCAGCGGCGTCAGACTAGCGGGAGAGAATGAGCAGTTCTTC
CDR3 protein: CSSGVRLAGENEQFF

J gene: TRBJ1-2
D gene: TRBD1
clone size: many
V gene: TRBV12-3/TRBV12-4
CDR3 DNA: TGTGCCAGCACCGGGACAGGGGGGTATGGCTACACCTTC
CDR3 protein: CASTGTGGYGYTF

J gene: TRBJ2-7
D gene: TRBD1
clone size: many
V gene: TRBV11-2
CDR3 DNA: TGTGCCAGCAGCTCCTCGTCCGGGACAGGGGACGTAATCCCCTACGAGCAGTACTTC
CDR3 protein: CASSSSSGTGDVIPYEQYF

J gene: TRBJ2-7
D gene: NA
clone size: many
V gene: TRBV28
CDR3 DNA: TGTGCCAGCACCACCCCGGGCAGGTTCTACGAGCAGTACTTC
CDR3 protein: CASTTPGRFYEQYF

J gene: TRBJ1-1
D gene: NA
clone size: many
V gene: TRBV11-2
CDR3 DNA: TGTGCCAGCAGCTTAGAGTCCCACACTGAAGCTTTCTTT
CDR3 protein: CASSLESHTEAFF

J gene: TRBJ1-5
D gene: NA
clone size: many
V gene: TRBV6-5
CDR3 DNA: TGTGCCAGCAGTTACAGGCAGGGCGGCAATCAGCCCCAGCATTTT
CDR3 protein: CASSYRQGGNQPQHF

J gene: TRBJ1-4
D gene: NA
clone size: many
V gene: TRBV5-1
CDR3 DNA: TGCGCCAGCAGCGGGGGAAAGGCGAATGAAAAACTGTTTTTT
CDR3 protein: CASSGGKANEKLFF

J gene: TRBJ2-2
D gene: TRBD1
clone size: many
V gene: TRBV12-5
CDR3 DNA: TGTGCTAGTGGTTTACGACAGGGGGCGAACACCGGGGAGCTGTTTTTT
CDR3 protein: CASGLRQGANTGELFF

J gene: TRBJ1-1
D gene: NA
clone size: many
V gene: TRBV12-3/TRBV12-4
CDR3 DNA: TGTGCCAGCAGTTTGTGGGGGGAAGCTTTCTTT
CDR3 protein: CASSLWGEAFF

J gene: TRBJ2-1
D gene: TRBD2
clone size: many
V gene: TRBV7-9
CDR3 DNA: TGTGCCAGCAGCTCACGGACTAGCGGGGGCTACAATGAGCAGTTCTTC
CDR3 protein: CASSSRTSGGYNEQFF

J gene: TRBJ1-5
D gene: NA
clone size: many
V gene: TRBV20-1
CDR3 DNA: TGCAGTGCTAGCTCGGGGAAGGGGCTAAAAAATCAGCCCCAGCATTTT
CDR3 protein: CSASSGKGLKNQPQHF

J gene: TRBJ1-6
D gene: NA
clone size: many
V gene: TRBV10-3
CDR3 DNA: TGTGCCATCAGTGACGGAGTTTATAATTCACCCCTCCACTTT
CDR3 protein: CAISDGVYNSPLHF

J gene: TRBJ2-1
D gene: NA
clone size: many
V gene: TRBV9
CDR3 DNA: TGTGCCAGCAGCCCCCGGTGGATCCATGCAAACAATGAGCAGTTCTTC
CDR3 protein: CASSPRWIHANNEQFF

J gene: TRBJ2-1
D gene: TRBD2
clone size: many
V gene: TRBV14
CDR3 DNA: TGTGCCAGCAGCCTAACTAGCGGACCGTCCGGTGAGCAGTTCTTC
CDR3 protein: CASSLTSGPSGEQFF

J gene: TRBJ2-5
D gene: NA
clone size: NA
V gene: TRBV7-9
CDR3 DNA: TGTGCCAACAGCCCCCCCTTTCTAGGCTTAAATCAAGAGACCCAGTACTTC
CDR3 protein: CANSPPFLGLNQETQYF

J gene: TRBJ2-6
D gene: NA
clone size: many
V gene: TRBV14
CDR3 DNA: TGTGCCAGCAGCCAAGTCGGTCAAATCTCTGGGGCCAACGTCCTGACTTTC
CDR3 protein: CASSQVGQISGANVLTF

J gene: TRBJ2-5
D gene: NA
clone size: many
V gene: TRBV9
CDR3 DNA: TGTGCCAGCAGCGTTGGGCCCTCCCCAGAGACCCAGTACTTC
CDR3 protein: CASSVGPSPETQYF

J gene: TRBJ2-3
D gene: NA
clone size: many
V gene: TRBV3-1
CDR3 DNA: TGTGCCAGCAGCCCCATGGGGACAGATACGCAGTATTTT
CDR3 protein: CASSPMGTDTQYF

J gene: TRBJ1-4
D gene: NA
clone size: many
V gene: TRBV7-9
CDR3 DNA: TGTGCCAGCAGCTTAGATGACAGACAGAGGTTTTTT
CDR3 protein: CASSLDDRQRFF

J gene: TRBJ2-2
D gene: NA
clone size: many
V gene: TRBV7-3
CDR3 DNA: TGTGCCAGCAGCTTAATCCCATCCGGGGAGCTGTTTTTT
CDR3 protein: CASSLIPSGELFF

J gene: TRBJ2-1
D gene: TRBD2
clone size: many
V gene: TRBV20-1
CDR3 DNA: TGCAGTGCCCCGGACCTAGCGGGGGGATCTATATACAATGAGCAGTTCTTC
CDR3 protein: CSAPDLAGGSIYNEQFF

J gene: TRBJ1-1
D gene: NA
clone size: many
V gene: TRBV18
CDR3 DNA: TGTGCCAGCTCACTTGGAAACCTGGACGCTGAAGCTTTCTTT
CDR3 protein: CASSLGNLDAEAFF

J gene: TRBJ2-1
D gene: NA
clone size: NA
V gene: TRBV20-1
CDR3 DNA: TGCAGTGCCAATAATAGGGGAACTAGAGTTGGGGACAATGAGCAGTTCTTC
CDR3 protein: CSANNRGTRVGDNEQFF

J gene: TRBJ2-4
D gene: NA
clone size: many
V gene: TRBV28
CDR3 DNA: TGTGCCAGCAGTTTAAGGGGTTTTGCCAAAAACATTCAGTACTTC
CDR3 protein: CASSLRGFAKNIQYF

J gene: TRBJ2-7
D gene: NA
clone size: many
V gene: TRBV20-1
CDR3 DNA: TGCAGTGCTAGCGAGGCCCAAGCCTTATACGAGCAGTACTTC
CDR3 protein: CSASEAQALYEQYF

J gene: TRBJ2-7
D gene: TRBD1
clone size: once
V gene: TRBV6-2/TRBV6-3
CDR3 DNA: TGTGCCAGCAGTTACAACCTGGGACAGGCTTACGAGCAGTACTTC
CDR3 protein: CASSYNLGQAYEQYF

J gene: TRBJ2-3
D gene: NA
clone size: many
V gene: TRBV14
CDR3 DNA: TGTGCCAGCAGCCAAGAAGTGGCAACAGATACGCAGTATTTT
CDR3 protein: CASSQEVATDTQYF

J gene: TRBJ2-7
D gene: TRBD2
clone size: many
V gene: TRBV20-1
CDR3 DNA: TGCAGTGCTAGAGGGGGGACTAGCGGGAGGGGTTCCTACCCCTACGAGCAGTACTTC
CDR3 protein: CSARGGTSGRGSYPYEQYF

J gene: TRBJ1-2
D gene: NA
clone size: many
V gene: TRBV20-1
CDR3 DNA: TGCAGTGCTAGCGAGGACACCGCCGCTAACTATGGCTACACCTTC
CDR3 protein: CSASEDTAANYGYTF

J gene: TRBJ2-1
D gene: NA
clone size: few
V gene: TRBV6-1
CDR3 DNA: TGTGCCAGCAGTCAGGACTACCGCTACAATGAGCAGTTCTTC
CDR3 protein: CASSQDYRYNEQFF

J gene: TRBJ2-7
D gene: NA
clone size: many
V gene: TRBV20-1
CDR3 DNA: TGCAGTGCGGGGGGGCGGAAACCCTACGAGCAGTACTTC
CDR3 protein: CSAGGRKPYEQYF

J gene: TRBJ2-6
D gene: NA
clone size: many
V gene: TRBV3-1
CDR3 DNA: TGTGCCAGCAGCCATTCTGGGGCCAACGTCCTGACTTTC
CDR3 protein: CASSHSGANVLTF

J gene: TRBJ1-2
D gene: NA
clone size: many
V gene: TRBV6-5
CDR3 DNA: TGTGCCAGCAGTTACAAACGGGATTATTATGGCTACACCTTC
CDR3 protein: CASSYKRDYYGYTF

J gene: TRBJ1-2
D gene: NA
clone size: many
V gene: TRBV20-1
CDR3 DNA: TGCAGTGCCCCCGGGGGGCTGCACTATGGCTACACCTTC
CDR3 protein: CSAPGGLHYGYTF

J gene: TRBJ1-5
D gene: TRBD1
clone size: many
V gene: TRBV20-1
CDR3 DNA: TGCAGTGCTCATCAGGGGGGGAGCAATCAGCCCCAGCATTTT
CDR3 protein: CSAHQGGSNQPQHF

J gene: TRBJ1-2
D gene: TRBD1
clone size: many
V gene: TRBV27
CDR3 DNA: TGTGCCAGCAGTTTTAGAGGCAGGGGGCTTAACTATGGCTACACCTTC
CDR3 protein: CASSFRGRGLNYGYTF

J gene: TRBJ1-1
D gene: TRBD1
clone size: many
V gene: TRBV28
CDR3 DNA: TGTGCCAGCAGTTTATGGGGACAGGAGGCTTTCTTT
CDR3 protein: CASSLWGQEAFF

J gene: TRBJ1-1
D gene: TRBD1
clone size: many
V gene: TRBV7-9
CDR3 DNA: TGTGCCAGCAGCTCGGGACAGGGGATTAACACTGAAGCTTTCTTT
CDR3 protein: CASSSGQGINTEAFF

J gene: TRBJ2-1
D gene: NA
clone size: many
V gene: TRBV5-1
CDR3 DNA: TGCGCCAGCAGATGGCGCCACCTCTACAATGAGCAGTTCTTC
CDR3 protein: CASRWRHLYNEQFF

J gene: TRBJ1-2
D gene: NA
clone size: many
V gene: TRBV2
CDR3 DNA: TGTGCCAGCAGACAACATGAAGGGAGGGGCCGCGTAGGTTCGAACTATGGCTACACCTTC
CDR3 protein: CASRQHEGRGRVGSNYGYTF

J gene: TRBJ2-4
D gene: TRBD2
clone size: many
V gene: TRBV20-1
CDR3 DNA: TGCAGTGCTAGAGATAGACTAGCGGGCCGGGACATTCAGTACTTC
CDR3 protein: CSARDRLAGRDIQYF

J gene: TRBJ2-7
D gene: TRBD2
clone size: many
V gene: TRBV20-1
CDR3 DNA: TGCAGTGCTAGGCCCATCGGGGGAGGGCCGGGTGAGCAGTACTTC
CDR3 protein: CSARPIGGGPGEQYF

J gene: TRBJ1-1
D gene: NA
clone size: many
V gene: TRBV2
CDR3 DNA: TGTGCCAGCAGTCGACAGAGACGGAACACTGAAGCTTTCTTT
CDR3 protein: CASSRQRRNTEAFF

J gene: TRBJ2-1
D gene: TRBD2
clone size: many
V gene: TRBV6-1
CDR3 DNA: TGTGCCAGCAGTCCGAACCTACCGGGACTAGCCTACAATGAGCAGTTCTTC
CDR3 protein: CASSPNLPGLAYNEQFF

J gene: TRBJ2-4
D gene: NA
clone size: few
V gene: TRBV29-1
CDR3 DNA: TGCAGCGTTGAAGATCGGAGGGAGGCCAAAAACATTCAGTACTTC
CDR3 protein: CSVEDRREAKNIQYF

J gene: TRBJ2-1
D gene: TRBD2
clone size: many
V gene: TRBV5-1
CDR3 DNA: TGCGCCAGCAGCTTGGCTAGTACTAGCGGGGAGTACAATGAGCAGTTCTTC
CDR3 protein: CASSLASTSGEYNEQFF

J gene: TRBJ2-1
D gene: NA
clone size: many
V gene: TRBV3-1
CDR3 DNA: TGTGCCAGCGGGGGGCTTGCTTACAATGAGCAGTTCTTC
CDR3 protein: CASGGLAYNEQFF

J gene: TRBJ2-5
D gene: NA
clone size: many
V gene: TRBV20-1
CDR3 DNA: TGCAGTGCTAGAAAGACACTCAATCAAGAGACCCAGTACTTC
CDR3 protein: CSARKTLNQETQYF